These 8 T cell receptor beta chains were all obtained from the same sample, sequenced in a study of circulating and synovial CD4+ cells in juvenile arthritis. Data came from immunoSEQ multiplex PCR; TCRdb stores just in-frame clones and leaves some out. The sample includes about 35,000 clones, around 96% seen only once; the top ten take less than 0.2%. The sample was CD4+ T cells from blood. These receptors originate from a human donor with juvenile idiopathic arthritis.

The chain carries TRBV5-5 and TRBJ2-7; D is unresolved. The CDR3 runs to 14 residues. Per the germline V gene, CDR1 is SGHKS and CDR2 is YYEKEE (reference sequence). V was trimmed by 0 bases and J by 2 bases, leaving 9 bases between them. The CDR3 loop is CASSLAGGAYEQYF. The CDR3 nucleotides are TGTGCCAGCAGCTTGGCCGGCGGAGCCTACGAGCAGTACTTC. The full variable domain, completed using reference TRBV5-5 and TRBJ2-7, is DAGVTQSPTHLIKTRGQQVTLRCSPISGHKSVSWYQQVLGQGPQFIFQYYEKEERGRGNFPDRFSARQFPNYSSELNVNALLLGDSALYLCASSLAGGAYEQYFGPGTRLTVT.

The V gene is TRBV6-5, the J gene TRBJ1-2; D might be TRBD1 (6 bases). The CDR3 runs 14 residues. In germline, CDR1 is MNHEY, CDR2 SVGAGI. The V gene lost 6 bases and the J gene lost 0 bases, with 11 bases spanning the gap. For the CDR3, the DNA is TGTGCCAGCAGACCGACAGGAGCTAACTATGGCTACACCTTC. Translating it yields CASRPTGANYGYTF.

The rearrangement uses TRBV7-3 and TRBJ2-2, with 8 bases lining up with TRBD1. The germline CDR1 and CDR2 sequences are SGHTA and FQGTGA. The CDR3 has 15 amino acids. With 5 bases clipped from V and 7 bases from J, the junction kept 9 bases outside the gene matches. DNA of the CDR3: TGTGCCAGCAGCCAAGGGGACAGGATAAACGGGGAGCTGTTTTTT. Translating it yields CASSQGDRINGELFF.

The chain's CDR3 is CSVEGSLGANVLTF. The CDR3 region has the DNA TGCAGCGTTGAGGGCTCCTTGGGGGCCAACGTCCTGACTTTC. This chain joins TRBV29-1 and TRBJ2-6; D gene uncertain. The CDR3 length is 14 residues. Trimming removed 3 bases from V and 4 bases from J, with 10 bases in between. From germline, CDR1 is SQVTM and CDR2 ANQGSEA.

This clone appeared a few times. The chain combines TRBV6-1 with TRBJ1-1; a possible D gene is TRBD1 (6 bases). CDR1 and CDR2 from the germline V gene are MNHNS and SASEGT. This CDR3 is built from 15 residues. Trimming removed 0 bases at V and 1 base at J, with 9 bases between. This CDR3 is CASSEAATGNTEAFF. The CDR3 DNA follows: TGTGCCAGCAGTGAAGCGGCGACAGGGAACACTGAAGCTTTCTTT.

CDR3 protein: CASSEAIAGGFNTQYF. The CDR3 region has the DNA TGTGCCAGCAGTGAAGCGATAGCGGGAGGTTTTAATACGCAGTATTTT. The rearrangement links TRBV2 to TRBJ2-3; 10 nucleotides match TRBD2. This CDR3 is 16 amino acids long. Trimming removed 0 bases from V and 7 bases from J; junction bases left unmatched: 7. Germline assignment: CDR1 SNHLY and CDR2 FYNNEI.

This chain uses TRBV9 with TRBJ1-3; 7 bases fit TRBD1. Per the germline V gene, CDR1 is SGDLS and CDR2 is YYNGEE. This CDR3 region has 14 residues. V was pared by 3 bases and J by 2 bases, with 2 bases of the junction left unmatched. CDR3 sequence: CASSDDRAGNTIYF. The CDR3 DNA follows: TGTGCCAGCAGCGACGACAGGGCTGGAAACACCATATATTTT.

V and J are TRBV6-6 and TRBJ2-3; TRBD1 matches at 7 bases. After removal of 4 bases from V and 6 bases from J, the junction contained 7 bases not matched to a gene. CDR3 size: 14 residues. Germline CDR1 MNHNY, CDR2 SVGAGI (reference sequence). The CDR3 sequence: CASSSAQGLDTQYF. In nucleotides, the CDR3 is TGTGCCAGCAGTTCAGCACAGGGGTTGGATACGCAGTATTTT.